This T cell receptor (beta chain) was identified during a study of blood T cell repertoires in COVID-19. Study as a whole: The study drew acute and convalescent COVID-19 samples from the United States, Italy and Spain. Sources were T cells, B-cell-depleted T cells, or PBMCs; the material itself was cDNA or gDNA.

Original methodology: Estimation of nucleated cell counts was performed using reference gene primer amplification. Some clones are missing from TCRdb's copy, which holds only in-frame ones; the method was immunoSEQ multiplex PCR. V and J calls and clone size follow that table, whereas D and trimming were derived from the DNA. The sample records around 64,000 clones, 75% to 95% being singletons. CDR1 and CDR2 (germline): MNHEY, SVGEGT. V lost 4 bases, J lost 4 bases, and 5 bases stayed unmatched. This CDR3 comprises 14 residues. This chain joins TRBV6-2 or TRBV6-3 and TRBJ2-5; 8 bases agree with TRBD2. The sequencing input was peripheral blood. The TCR comes from a human donor in a cohort sampled during active COVID-19. The CDR3 spells CASSSVAGIETQYF. CDR3 sequence (DNA): TGTGCCAGCAGTTCTGTAGCGGGGATAGAGACCCAGTACTTC.